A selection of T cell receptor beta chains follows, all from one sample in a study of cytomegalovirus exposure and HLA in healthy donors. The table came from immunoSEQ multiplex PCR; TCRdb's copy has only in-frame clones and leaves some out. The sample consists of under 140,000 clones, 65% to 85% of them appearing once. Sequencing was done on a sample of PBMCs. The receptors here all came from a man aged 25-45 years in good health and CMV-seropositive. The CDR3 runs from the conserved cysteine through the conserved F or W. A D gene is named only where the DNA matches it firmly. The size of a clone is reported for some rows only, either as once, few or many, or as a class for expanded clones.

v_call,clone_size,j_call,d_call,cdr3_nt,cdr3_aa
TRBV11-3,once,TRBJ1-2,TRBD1,TGTGCCAGCAGCTCGAGAGTCGGGACAGGAAGAGATGGCTACACCTTC,CASSSRVGTGRDGYTF
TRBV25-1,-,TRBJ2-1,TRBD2,TGTGCCAGCAGTGAGGACTCTAGCGGGGGCGGCAATGAGCAGTTCTTC,CASSEDSSGGGNEQFF
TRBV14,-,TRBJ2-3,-,TGTGCCAGCAGCCAGGAGGGGACTACGCAGTATTTT,CASSQEGTTQYF
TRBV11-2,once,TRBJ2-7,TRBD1,TGTGCCAGCAGCTTATTGCGGCAGGGGGAAGGGCAGTACTTC,CASSLLRQGEGQYF
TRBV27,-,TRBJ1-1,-,TGTGCCAGCAGTAAACGACAGGTGAACACTGAAGCTTTCTTT,CASSKRQVNTEAFF
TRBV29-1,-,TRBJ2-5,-,TGCAGCGTTGGGCCCTCTCGGACAGCCCAAGAGACCCAGTACTTC,CSVGPSRTAQETQYF
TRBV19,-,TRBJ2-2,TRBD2,TGTGCCAGTAGTACCGGACTAGCGGGAGTCACCGGGGAGCTGTTTTTT,CASSTGLAGVTGELFF
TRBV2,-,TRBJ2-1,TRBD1,TGTGCCAGCACGGACAGGCTCGGGTACAATGAGCAGTTCTTC,CASTDRLGYNEQFF
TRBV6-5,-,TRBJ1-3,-,TGTGCCAGCAGCCCCGACAGCTACTCTGGAAACACCATATATTTT,CASSPDSYSGNTIYF
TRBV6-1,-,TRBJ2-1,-,TGTGCCAGCAGTGAAGCCGGGCTAGCGCTCTTC,CASSEAGLALF
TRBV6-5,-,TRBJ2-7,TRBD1,TGTGCCAGCAGTTCACCACCCGGACAGGGATACTACGAGCAGTACTTC,CASSSPPGQGYYEQYF
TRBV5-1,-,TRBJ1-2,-,TGCGCCAGCAGCTACGACCACACCGGGACTAGGGACTACACCTTC,CASSYDHTGTRDYTF
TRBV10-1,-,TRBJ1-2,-,TGCGCCAGCAGTCCCTCAGCTAACTATGGCTACACCTTC,CASSPSANYGYTF
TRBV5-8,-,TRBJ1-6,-,TGTGCCAGCAGCCCCTGGACAGCCGATTCACCCCTCCACTTT,CASSPWTADSPLHF
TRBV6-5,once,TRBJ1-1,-,TGTGCCAGCAGTTTCGGGAGCGTGAACACTGAAGCTTTCTTT,CASSFGSVNTEAFF
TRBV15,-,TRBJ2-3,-,TGTGCCACCAGCCCTAAAGACTTCTACCGGGGCACAGATACGCAGTATTTT,CATSPKDFYRGTDTQYF
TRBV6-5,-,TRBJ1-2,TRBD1,TGTGCCAGCAGCACGGGACAGGGGGCTGATGGCTACACCTTC,CASSTGQGADGYTF
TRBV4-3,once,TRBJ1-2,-,TGCGCCAGCAGCCAAGCCGAGAAGTTAGACAGTAACTATGGCTACACCTTC,CASSQAEKLDSNYGYTF
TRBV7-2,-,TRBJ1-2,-,TGTGCCAGCAGCTTATCCTTAAACTATGGCTACACCTTC,CASSLSLNYGYTF
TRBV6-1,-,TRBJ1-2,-,TGTGCCAGCAGGCCGGGAGAAAACTATGGCTACACCTTC,CASRPGENYGYTF
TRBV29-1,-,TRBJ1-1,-,TGCAGCGTTGAAGTTGCAGGGATGAACACTGAAGCTTTCTTT,CSVEVAGMNTEAFF
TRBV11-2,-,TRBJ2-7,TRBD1,TGTGCCAGCAGCTCCCCAGGGGGCGCCTTGGTCTACGAGCAGTACTTC,CASSSPGGALVYEQYF
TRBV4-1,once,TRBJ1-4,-,TGCGCCAGCAGCCAAGGGACAGTTGAAAAACTGTTTTTT,CASSQGTVEKLFF
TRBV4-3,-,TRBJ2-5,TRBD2,TGCGCCAGCAGCCAAGATCGGGCTAGCGGGTTTGAGACCCAGTACTTC,CASSQDRASGFETQYF
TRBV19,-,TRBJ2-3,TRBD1,TGTGCCAGTAGTACAAAGACCTGGACAGGGGCAGATACGCAGTATTTT,CASSTKTWTGADTQYF
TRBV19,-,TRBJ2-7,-,TGTGCCAGTAGTATCACAACAGCCTCCTACGAGCAGTACTTC,CASSITTASYEQYF
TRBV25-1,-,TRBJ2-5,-,TGTGCCAGCAGTGAATCTGCTGGGCGCGAGGAGACCCAGTACTTC,CASSESAGREETQYF
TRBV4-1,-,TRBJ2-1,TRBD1,TGCGCCAGCAGCGAGGGACAGAAACATCACGATGAGCAGTTCTTC,CASSEGQKHHDEQFF
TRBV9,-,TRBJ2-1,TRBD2,TGTGCCAGCAGCGCGCCCAAAGGGGGGGGACTAGGAGTTCAGTTCTTC,CASSAPKGGGLGVQFF
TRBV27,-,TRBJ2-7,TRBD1,TGTGCCAGCAGTTTCTCAGGGGGCGAGACCCTTTACGAGCAGTACTTC,CASSFSGGETLYEQYF
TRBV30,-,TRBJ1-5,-,TGTGCCTGGAGTCGGGACATTTATCAGCCCCAGCATTTT,CAWSRDIYQPQHF